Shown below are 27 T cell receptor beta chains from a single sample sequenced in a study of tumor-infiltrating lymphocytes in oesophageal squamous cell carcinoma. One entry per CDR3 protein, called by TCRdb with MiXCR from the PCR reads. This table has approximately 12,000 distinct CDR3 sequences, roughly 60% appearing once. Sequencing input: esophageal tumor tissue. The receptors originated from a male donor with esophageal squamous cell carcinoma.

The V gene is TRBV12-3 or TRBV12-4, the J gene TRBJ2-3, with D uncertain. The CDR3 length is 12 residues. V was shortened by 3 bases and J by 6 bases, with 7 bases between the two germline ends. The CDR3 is CASSFGPDTQYF. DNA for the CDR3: TGTGCCAGCAGTTTTGGTCCCGATACGCAGTATTTT.

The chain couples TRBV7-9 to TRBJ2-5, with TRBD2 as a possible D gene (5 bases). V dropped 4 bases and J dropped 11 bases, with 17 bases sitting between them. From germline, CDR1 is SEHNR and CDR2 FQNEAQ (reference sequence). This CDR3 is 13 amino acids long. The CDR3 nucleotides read TGTGCCAGCAGCTCCAAGGGCGGGCATGAGCAGTACTTC. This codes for CASSSKGGHEQYF.

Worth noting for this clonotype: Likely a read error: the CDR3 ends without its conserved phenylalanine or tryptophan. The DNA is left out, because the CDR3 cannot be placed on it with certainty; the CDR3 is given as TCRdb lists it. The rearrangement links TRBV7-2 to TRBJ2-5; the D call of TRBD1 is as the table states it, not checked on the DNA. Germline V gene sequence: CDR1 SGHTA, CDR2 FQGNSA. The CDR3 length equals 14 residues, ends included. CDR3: CASSLGPYGYTFGS.

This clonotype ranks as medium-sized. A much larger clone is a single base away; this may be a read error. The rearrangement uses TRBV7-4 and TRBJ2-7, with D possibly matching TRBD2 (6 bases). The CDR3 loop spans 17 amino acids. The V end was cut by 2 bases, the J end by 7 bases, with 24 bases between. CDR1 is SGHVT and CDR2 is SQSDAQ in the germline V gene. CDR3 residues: CASSLKIAGFTYNEQYF. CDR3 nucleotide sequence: TGTGCCAGCAGCTTAAAAATCGCGGGATTCACCTACAATGAGCAGTACTTC.

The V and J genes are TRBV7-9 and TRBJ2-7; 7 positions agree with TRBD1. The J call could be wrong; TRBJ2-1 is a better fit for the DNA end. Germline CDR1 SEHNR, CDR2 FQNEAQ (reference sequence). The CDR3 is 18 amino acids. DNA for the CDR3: TGTGCCAGCAGTTGGGACAGCCTTGAGCGGCTGCTGTACAATGAGCAGTTCTTC. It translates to CASSWDSLERLLYNEQFF.

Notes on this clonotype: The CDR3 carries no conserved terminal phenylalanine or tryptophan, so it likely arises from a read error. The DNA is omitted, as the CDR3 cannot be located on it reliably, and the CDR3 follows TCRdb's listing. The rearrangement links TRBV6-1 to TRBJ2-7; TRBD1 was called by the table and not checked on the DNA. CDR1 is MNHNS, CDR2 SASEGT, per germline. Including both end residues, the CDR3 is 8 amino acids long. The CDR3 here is CASSLEYR.

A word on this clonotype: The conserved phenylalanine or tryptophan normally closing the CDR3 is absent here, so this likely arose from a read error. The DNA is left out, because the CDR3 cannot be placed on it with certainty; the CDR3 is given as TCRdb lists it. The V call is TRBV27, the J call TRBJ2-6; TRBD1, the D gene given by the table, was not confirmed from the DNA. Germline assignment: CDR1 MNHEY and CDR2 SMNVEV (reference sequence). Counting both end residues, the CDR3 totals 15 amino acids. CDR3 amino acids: CASSLVYSYEQYFGA.

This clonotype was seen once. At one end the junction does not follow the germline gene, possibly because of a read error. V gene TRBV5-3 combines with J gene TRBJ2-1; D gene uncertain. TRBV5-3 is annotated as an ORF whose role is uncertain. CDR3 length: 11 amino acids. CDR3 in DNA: TGTGCCAGCAGCTTGTGGCAGGAGCAGTTCTTC. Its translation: CASSLWQEQFF.

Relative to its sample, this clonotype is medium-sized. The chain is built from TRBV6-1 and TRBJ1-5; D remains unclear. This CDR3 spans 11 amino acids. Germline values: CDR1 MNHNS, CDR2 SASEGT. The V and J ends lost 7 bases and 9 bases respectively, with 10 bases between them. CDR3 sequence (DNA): TGTGCCAGCAAGGCGTCGGGGCCCCAGCATTTT. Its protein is CASKASGPQHF.

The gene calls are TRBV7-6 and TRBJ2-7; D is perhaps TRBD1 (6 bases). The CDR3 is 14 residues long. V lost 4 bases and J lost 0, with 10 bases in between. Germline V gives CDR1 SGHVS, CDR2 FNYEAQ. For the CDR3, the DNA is TGTGCCAGCAGCTATAACAGGGACTCCTACGAGCAGTACTTC. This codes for CASSYNRDSYEQYF.

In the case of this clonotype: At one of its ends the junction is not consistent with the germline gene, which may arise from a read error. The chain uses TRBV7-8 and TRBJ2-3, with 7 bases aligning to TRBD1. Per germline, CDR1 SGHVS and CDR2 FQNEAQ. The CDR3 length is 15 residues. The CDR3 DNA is TGTGCCAGCAGCTCCCTGACAGGGAATAATTCACCCCTCCACTTC. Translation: CASSSLTGNNSPLHF.

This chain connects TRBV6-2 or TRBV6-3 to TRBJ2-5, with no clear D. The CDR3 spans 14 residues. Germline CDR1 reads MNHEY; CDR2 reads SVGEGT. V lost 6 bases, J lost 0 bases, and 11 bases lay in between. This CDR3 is CASSPDGHQETQYF. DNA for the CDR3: TGTGCCAGCAGCCCGGACGGACACCAAGAGACCCAGTACTTC.

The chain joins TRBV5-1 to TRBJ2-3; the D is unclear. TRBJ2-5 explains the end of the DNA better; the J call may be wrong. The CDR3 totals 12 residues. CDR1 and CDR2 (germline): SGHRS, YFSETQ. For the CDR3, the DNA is TGCGCCAGCAGCTTGGATGGGCCCGTCCAGTACTTC. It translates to CASSLDGPVQYF.

This CDR3 reads CASSRGGAEYEQYF. CDR3 coding DNA: TGTGCCAGCAGCCGCGGGGGGGCCGAATACGAGCAGTACTTC. The chain carries TRBV7-3 and TRBJ2-1, with 9 positions matching TRBD2. TRBJ2-7 explains the end of the DNA better; the J call may be wrong. The germline V gene encodes CDR1 SGHTA and CDR2 FQGTGA. The CDR3 consists of 14 residues.

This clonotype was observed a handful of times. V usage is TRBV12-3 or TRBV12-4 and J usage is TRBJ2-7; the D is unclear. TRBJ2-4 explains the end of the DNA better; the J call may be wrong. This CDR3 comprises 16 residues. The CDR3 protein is CASSRPGGAAKNIQYF. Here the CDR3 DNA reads TGTGCCAGCAGTAGACCCGGTGGAGCGGCCAAAAACATTCAGTACTTC.

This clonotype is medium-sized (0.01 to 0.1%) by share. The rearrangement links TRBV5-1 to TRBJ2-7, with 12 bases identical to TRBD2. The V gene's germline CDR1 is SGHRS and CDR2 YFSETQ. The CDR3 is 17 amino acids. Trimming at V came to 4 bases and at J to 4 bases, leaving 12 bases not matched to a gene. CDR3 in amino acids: CASSRLAGAVSRYEQYF. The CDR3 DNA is TGCGCCAGCAGCAGACTAGCGGGAGCTGTAAGTCGGTACGAGCAGTACTTC.

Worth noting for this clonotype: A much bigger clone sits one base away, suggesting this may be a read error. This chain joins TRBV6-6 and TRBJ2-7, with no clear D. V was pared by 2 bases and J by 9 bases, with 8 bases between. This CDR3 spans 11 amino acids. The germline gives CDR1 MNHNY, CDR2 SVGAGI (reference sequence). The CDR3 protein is CASSYGSGQYF. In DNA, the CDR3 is TGTGCCAGCAGTTACGGATCCGGGCAGTACTTC.

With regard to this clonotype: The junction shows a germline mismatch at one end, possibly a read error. DNA for the CDR3: TGCGCCAGCAGCTTACGGGATAACTCCTACAATGAGCAGTTCTTC. It translates to CASSLRDNSYNEQFF. The chain links TRBV7-8 to TRBJ2-1, with a weak D call TRBD2 (5 bases). Germline lookup yields CDR1 SGHVS and CDR2 FQNEAQ. CDR3 length: 15 amino acids.

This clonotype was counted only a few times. This CDR3 is CASSWDTYQPQHF. The CDR3 region has the DNA TGTGCCAGCAGTTGGGACACATATCAGCCCCAGCATTTT. The gene calls are TRBV28 and TRBJ1-5, with D possibly matching TRBD1 (6 bases). This CDR3 spans 13 amino acids. V lost 4 bases to trimming and J lost 5 bases, with 9 bases between them. Germline lookup yields CDR1 MDHEN and CDR2 SYDVKM.

The CDR3 sequence is CASSLQGVGYTF. CDR3 nucleotide sequence: TGTGCCAGCAGCTTACAGGGGGTGGGCTACACCTTC. This rearrangement joins TRBV7-6 to TRBJ1-2; the match to TRBD1 covers 7 bases. The CDR3 extends over 12 amino acids. V shed 2 bases, J shed 8 bases, and the junction held 2 bases outside the gene matches. Germline V gene sequence: CDR1 SGHVS, CDR2 FNYEAQ.

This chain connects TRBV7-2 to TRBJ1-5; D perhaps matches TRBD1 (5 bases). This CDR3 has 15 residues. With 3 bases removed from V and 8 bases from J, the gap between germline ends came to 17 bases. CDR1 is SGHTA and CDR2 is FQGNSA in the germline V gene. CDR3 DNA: TGTGCCAGCAGCTTGGGGCCCCGCTACTTAGAGCCCCAGCATTTT. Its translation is CASSLGPRYLEPQHF.

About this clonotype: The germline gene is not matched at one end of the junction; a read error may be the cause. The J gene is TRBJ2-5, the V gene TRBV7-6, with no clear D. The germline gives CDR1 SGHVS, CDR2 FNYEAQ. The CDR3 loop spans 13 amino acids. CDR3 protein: CASSQDGQETQYF. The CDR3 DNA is TGTGCTAGCAGCCAGGACGGACAAGAGACCCAGTACTTC.

The CDR3 nucleotides are TGTGCCAGCAGCTCCATACGGGACAGGGGGTTCTGGGAGACCCAGTACTTC. Its protein product is CASSSIRDRGFWETQYF. The V and J genes are TRBV7-2 and TRBJ2-5; 11 nucleotides align to TRBD1. Germline V gives CDR1 SGHTA, CDR2 FQGNSA. J gave up 5 bases and V 4 bases, and 12 bases lay outside the gene matches. This CDR3 has 17 residues.

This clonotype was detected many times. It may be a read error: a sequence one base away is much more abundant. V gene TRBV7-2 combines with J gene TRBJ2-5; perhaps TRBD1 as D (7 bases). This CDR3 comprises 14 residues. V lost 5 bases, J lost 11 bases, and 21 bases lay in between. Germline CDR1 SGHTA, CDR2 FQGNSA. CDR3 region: CASSPKTGRNEQYF. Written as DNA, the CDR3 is TGTGCCAGCAGCCCCAAGACAGGGAGGAATGAGCAGTACTTC.

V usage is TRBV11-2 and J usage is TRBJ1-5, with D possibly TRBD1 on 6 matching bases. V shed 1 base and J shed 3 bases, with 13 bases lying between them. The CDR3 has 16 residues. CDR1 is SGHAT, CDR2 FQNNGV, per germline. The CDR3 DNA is TGTGCCAGCAGCTTAGGTATCGGACAGCTCAATCAGCCCCAGCATTTT. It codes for CASSLGIGQLNQPQHF.

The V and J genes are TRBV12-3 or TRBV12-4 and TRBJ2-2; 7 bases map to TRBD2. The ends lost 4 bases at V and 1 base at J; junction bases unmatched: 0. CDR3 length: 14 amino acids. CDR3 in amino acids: CASSWEGNTGELFF. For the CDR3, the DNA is TGTGCCAGCAGTTGGGAGGGGAACACCGGGGAGCTGTTTTTT.

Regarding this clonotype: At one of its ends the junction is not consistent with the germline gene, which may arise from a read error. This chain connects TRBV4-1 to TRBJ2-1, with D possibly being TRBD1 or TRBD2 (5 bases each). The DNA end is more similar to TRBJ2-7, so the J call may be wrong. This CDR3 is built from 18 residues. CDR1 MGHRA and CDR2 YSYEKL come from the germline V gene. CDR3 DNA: TGTGCCAGCAGCCAAGGAAAGAACTCCGGGGCTAATTCCTACGAGCAGTACTTC. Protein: CASSQGKNSGANSYEQYF.